The rows below give T cell receptor beta chains drawn from one sample of a study of blood T cell repertoires in COVID-19. Assay used: immunoSEQ multiplex PCR; TCRdb lists only in-frame clones, some missing. There are some 250,000 clones in the sample; about 86% occur only once, and just over 8.5% lies in the top ten. The sample comprised peripheral blood. The origin of the receptors is a man aged 40-49 years with active or convalescent COVID-19. Each CDR3 is given with its conserved first and last residue. A D gene is named only where the DNA matches it firmly. The size of a clone is reported for some rows only, either as once, few or many, or as a class for expanded clones.

d_gene: TRBD2; len: 16; abundance: NA; j_gene: TRBJ2-3; v_gene: TRBV3-1/TRBV3-2; CDR3nt: TGTGCCAGCAGCTTACGACTAGCGGAGGGGGGAGATACGCAGTATTTT; CDR3aa: CASSLRLAEGGDTQYF
d_gene: NA; len: 14; abundance: NA; j_gene: TRBJ2-1; v_gene: TRBV3-1/TRBV3-2; CDR3nt: TGTGCCAGCAGCCAAGATGTGGAGAGCAATGAGCAGTTCTTC; CDR3aa: CASSQDVESNEQFF
d_gene: TRBD1; len: 15; abundance: NA; j_gene: TRBJ1-4; v_gene: TRBV6-2/TRBV6-3; CDR3nt: TGTGCCTGCAGTTCTAACAGGGGCCGAGGCGAAAAACTGTTTTTT; CDR3aa: CACSSNRGRGEKLFF
d_gene: TRBD1; len: 13; abundance: NA; j_gene: TRBJ1-2; v_gene: TRBV9; CDR3nt: TGTGCCAGCAGCGTAACAGGGGGCGGTGGCTACACCTTC; CDR3aa: CASSVTGGGGYTF
d_gene: TRBD2; len: 15; abundance: NA; j_gene: TRBJ2-1; v_gene: TRBV24-1; CDR3nt: TGTGCCACCAGTGAGACTAGCGGGGCCTACAATGAGCAGTTCTTC; CDR3aa: CATSETSGAYNEQFF
d_gene: TRBD1; len: 14; abundance: NA; j_gene: TRBJ1-1; v_gene: TRBV6-5; CDR3nt: TGTGCCAGCATTCGGGACAGGGCATTTACTGAAGCTTTCTTT; CDR3aa: CASIRDRAFTEAFF
d_gene: TRBD2; len: 15; abundance: NA; j_gene: TRBJ2-1; v_gene: TRBV11-2; CDR3nt: TGTGCCAGCAGCTTAGGACTAGCGATCCACAATGAGCAGTTCTTC; CDR3aa: CASSLGLAIHNEQFF
d_gene: TRBD1; len: 13; abundance: NA; j_gene: TRBJ2-5; v_gene: TRBV28; CDR3nt: TGTGCCAGCAGTAGACAGGGGAGGGAGACCCAGTACTTC; CDR3aa: CASSRQGRETQYF
d_gene: NA; len: 12; abundance: NA; j_gene: TRBJ1-1; v_gene: TRBV18; CDR3nt: TGTGCCAGCTCCCCGGGTTCCACTGAAGCTTTCTTT; CDR3aa: CASSPGSTEAFF
d_gene: TRBD1; len: 16; abundance: NA; j_gene: TRBJ1-4; v_gene: TRBV5-5; CDR3nt: TGTGCCAGCAGCTTGGTCGAGGGACAGGGGTTAGAAAGACTGTTTTTT; CDR3aa: CASSLVEGQGLERLFF
d_gene: TRBD2; len: 14; abundance: few; j_gene: TRBJ2-1; v_gene: TRBV11-3; CDR3nt: TGTGCCAGCAGCTTAGATTGGACTAGTCATGAGCAGTTCTTC; CDR3aa: CASSLDWTSHEQFF
d_gene: TRBD1; len: 14; abundance: once; j_gene: TRBJ1-4; v_gene: TRBV28; CDR3nt: TGTGCCAGCAGAAAGGACAGGGGTAATGAAAAACTGTTTTTT; CDR3aa: CASRKDRGNEKLFF
d_gene: NA; len: 17; abundance: NA; j_gene: TRBJ2-3; v_gene: TRBV24-1; CDR3nt: TGTGCCACCAGTGATCCTAGAGAGGGCCAGTTCACAGATACGCAGTATTTT; CDR3aa: CATSDPREGQFTDTQYF
d_gene: NA; len: 17; abundance: NA; j_gene: TRBJ1-3; v_gene: TRBV9; CDR3nt: TGTGCCAGCAGCGTAGTAGGGACATTTTCCTCTGGAAACACCATATATTTT; CDR3aa: CASSVVGTFSSGNTIYF
d_gene: NA; len: 17; abundance: NA; j_gene: TRBJ1-1; v_gene: TRBV4-2; CDR3nt: TGTGCCAGCAGCCAGCTAGGCGCCGGCGGATTGAACACTGAAGCTTTCTTT; CDR3aa: CASSQLGAGGLNTEAFF